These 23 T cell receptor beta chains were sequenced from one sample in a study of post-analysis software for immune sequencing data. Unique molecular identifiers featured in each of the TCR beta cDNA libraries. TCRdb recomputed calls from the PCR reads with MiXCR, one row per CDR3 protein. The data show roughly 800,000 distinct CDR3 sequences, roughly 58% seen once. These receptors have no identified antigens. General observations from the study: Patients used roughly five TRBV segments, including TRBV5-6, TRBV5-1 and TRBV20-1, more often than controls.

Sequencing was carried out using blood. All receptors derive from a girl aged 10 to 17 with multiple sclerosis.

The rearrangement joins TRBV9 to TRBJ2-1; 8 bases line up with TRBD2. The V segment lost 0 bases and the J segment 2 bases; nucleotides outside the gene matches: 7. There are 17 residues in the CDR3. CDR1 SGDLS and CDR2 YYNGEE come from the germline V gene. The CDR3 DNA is TGTGCCAGCAGCGTAGACCCCTACGGGGGGGCCTACAATGAGCAGTTCTTC. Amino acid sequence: CASSVDPYGGAYNEQFF.

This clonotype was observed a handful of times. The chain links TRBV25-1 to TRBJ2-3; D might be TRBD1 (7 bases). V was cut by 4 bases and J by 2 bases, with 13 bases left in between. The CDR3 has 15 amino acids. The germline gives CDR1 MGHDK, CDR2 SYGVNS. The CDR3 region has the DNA TGTGCCAGCAGTGTACAGGGGACTCTCACAGATACGCAGTATTTT. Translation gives CASSVQGTLTDTQYF.

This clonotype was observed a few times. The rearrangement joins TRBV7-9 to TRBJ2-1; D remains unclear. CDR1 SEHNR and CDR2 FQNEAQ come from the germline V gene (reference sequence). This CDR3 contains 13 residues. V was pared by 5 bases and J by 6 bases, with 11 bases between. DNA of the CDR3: TGTGCCAGCAGCGCCCACGAAACCAATGAGCAGTTCTTC. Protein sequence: CASSAHETNEQFF.

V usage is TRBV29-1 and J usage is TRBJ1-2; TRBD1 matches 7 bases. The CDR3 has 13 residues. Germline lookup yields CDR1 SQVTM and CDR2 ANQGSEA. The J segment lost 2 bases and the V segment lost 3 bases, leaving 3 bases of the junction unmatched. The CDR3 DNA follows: TGCAGCGTTGAGAAGGGGGCGAACTATGGCTACACCTTC. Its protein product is CSVEKGANYGYTF.

The CDR3, as DNA: TGTGCCAGCAGTGATCAGGCGGGGTGGAGCTCCTACGAGCAGTACTTC. Translating it yields CASSDQAGWSSYEQYF. This chain connects TRBV2 to TRBJ2-7, with D possibly being TRBD2 (6 bases). V was pared by 3 bases and J by 0 bases, with 15 bases between. Germline CDR1 reads SNHLY; CDR2 reads FYNNEI. The CDR3 has 16 amino acids.

The DNA for the CDR3 is TGCGCCAGCAGACAGCCCCAAGAGACCCAGTACTTC. It translates to CASRQPQETQYF. The chain carries TRBV5-1 and TRBJ2-4; D not certain. Matching the DNA end better, TRBJ2-5 makes the J call doubtful. Germline-derived CDR1 and CDR2 are SGHRS and YFSETQ. This CDR3 has 12 residues.

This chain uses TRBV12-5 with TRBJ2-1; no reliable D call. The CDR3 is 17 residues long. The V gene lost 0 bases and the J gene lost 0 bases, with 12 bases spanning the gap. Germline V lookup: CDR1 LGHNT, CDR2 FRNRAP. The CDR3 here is CASGLVMSEYSYNEQFF. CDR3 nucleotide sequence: TGTGCTAGTGGTTTGGTAATGAGCGAATACTCCTACAATGAGCAGTTCTTC.

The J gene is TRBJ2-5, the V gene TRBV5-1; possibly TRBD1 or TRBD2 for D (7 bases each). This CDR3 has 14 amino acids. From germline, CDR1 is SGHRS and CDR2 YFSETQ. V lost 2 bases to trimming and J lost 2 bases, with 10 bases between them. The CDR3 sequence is CASSFRGGQETQYF. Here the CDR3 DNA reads TGCGCCAGCAGCTTCAGGGGGGGGCAAGAGACCCAGTACTTC.

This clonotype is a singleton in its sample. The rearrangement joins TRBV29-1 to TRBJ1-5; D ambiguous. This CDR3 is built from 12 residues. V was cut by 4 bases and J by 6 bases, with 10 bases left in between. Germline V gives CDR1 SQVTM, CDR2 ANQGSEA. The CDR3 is CSVGQVGQPQHF. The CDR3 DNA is TGCAGCGTTGGCCAGGTTGGTCAGCCCCAGCATTTT. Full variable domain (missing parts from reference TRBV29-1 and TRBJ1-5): SAVISQKPSRDICQRGTSLTIQCQVDSQVTMMFWYRQQPGQSLTLIATANQGSEATYESGFVIDKFPISRPNLTFSTLTVSNMSPEDSSIYLCSVGQVGQPQHFGDGTRLSIL.

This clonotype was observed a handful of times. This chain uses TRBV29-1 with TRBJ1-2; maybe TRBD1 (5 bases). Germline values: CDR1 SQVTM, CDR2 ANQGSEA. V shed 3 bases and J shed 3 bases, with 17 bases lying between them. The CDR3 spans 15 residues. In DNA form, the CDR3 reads TGCAGCGTTGATGGTGGACAACCCGCGTACTATGGCTACACCTTC. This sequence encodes CSVDGGQPAYYGYTF.

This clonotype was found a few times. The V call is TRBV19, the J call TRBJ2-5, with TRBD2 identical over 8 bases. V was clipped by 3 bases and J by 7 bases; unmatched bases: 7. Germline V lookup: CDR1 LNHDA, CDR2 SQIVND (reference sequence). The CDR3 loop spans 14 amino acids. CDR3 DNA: TGTGCCAGTAGTATGGGACTAGGGCGAGGGACCCAGTACTTC. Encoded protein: CASSMGLGRGTQYF.

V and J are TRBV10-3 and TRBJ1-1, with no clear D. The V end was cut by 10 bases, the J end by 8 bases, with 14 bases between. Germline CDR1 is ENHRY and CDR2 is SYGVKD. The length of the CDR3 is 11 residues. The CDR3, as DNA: TGTGCCACAGTAGGTACAGCCGAAGCTTTCTTT. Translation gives CATVGTAEAFF.

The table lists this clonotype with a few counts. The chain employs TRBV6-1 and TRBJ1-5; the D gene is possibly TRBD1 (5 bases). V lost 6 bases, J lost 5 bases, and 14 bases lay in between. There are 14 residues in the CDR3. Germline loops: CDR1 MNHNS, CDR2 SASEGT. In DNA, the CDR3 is TGTGCCAGCAGGCGACAGTTGACGTATCAGCCCCAGCATTTT. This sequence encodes CASRRQLTYQPQHF.

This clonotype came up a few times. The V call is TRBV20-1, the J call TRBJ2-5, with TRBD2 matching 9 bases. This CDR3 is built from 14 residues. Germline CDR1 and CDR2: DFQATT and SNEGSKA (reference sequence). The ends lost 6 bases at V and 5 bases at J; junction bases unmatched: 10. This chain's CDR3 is CSAPRRGGGETQYF. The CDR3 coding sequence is TGCAGTGCCCCTCGGCGGGGGGGCGGTGAGACCCAGTACTTC.

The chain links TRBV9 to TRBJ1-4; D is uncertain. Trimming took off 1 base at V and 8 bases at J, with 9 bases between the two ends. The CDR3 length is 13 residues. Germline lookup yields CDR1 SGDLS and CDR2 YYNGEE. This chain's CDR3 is CASSVYDGEKLFF. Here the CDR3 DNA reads TGTGCCAGCAGCGTATATGATGGGGAAAAACTGTTTTTT.

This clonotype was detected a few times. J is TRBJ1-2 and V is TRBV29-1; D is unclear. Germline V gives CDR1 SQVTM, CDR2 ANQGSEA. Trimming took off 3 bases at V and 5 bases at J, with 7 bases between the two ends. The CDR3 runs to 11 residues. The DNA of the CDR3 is TGCAGCGTTGATTACACGTATGGCTACACCTTC. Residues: CSVDYTYGYTF.

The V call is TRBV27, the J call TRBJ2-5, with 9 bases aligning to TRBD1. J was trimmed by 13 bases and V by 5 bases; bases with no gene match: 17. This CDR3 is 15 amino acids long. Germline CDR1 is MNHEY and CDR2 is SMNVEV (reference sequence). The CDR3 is CASSRSPGQGYERYF. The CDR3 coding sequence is TGTGCCAGCAGTCGATCTCCGGGACAGGGCTACGAGCGGTACTTC.

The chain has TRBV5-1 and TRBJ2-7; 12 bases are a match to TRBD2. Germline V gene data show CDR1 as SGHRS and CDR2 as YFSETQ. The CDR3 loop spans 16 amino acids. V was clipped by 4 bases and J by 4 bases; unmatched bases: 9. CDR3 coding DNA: TGCGCCAGCAGCCCCCAACTAGCGGGAGGAGTTTACGAGCAGTACTTC. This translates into CASSPQLAGGVYEQYF.

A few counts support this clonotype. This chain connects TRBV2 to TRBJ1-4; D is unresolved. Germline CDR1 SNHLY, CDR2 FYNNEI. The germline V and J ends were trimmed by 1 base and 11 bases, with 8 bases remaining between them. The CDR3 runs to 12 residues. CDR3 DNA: TGTGCCAGCAGTGAAGTTGAACGGAAACTGTTTTTT. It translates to CASSEVERKLFF.

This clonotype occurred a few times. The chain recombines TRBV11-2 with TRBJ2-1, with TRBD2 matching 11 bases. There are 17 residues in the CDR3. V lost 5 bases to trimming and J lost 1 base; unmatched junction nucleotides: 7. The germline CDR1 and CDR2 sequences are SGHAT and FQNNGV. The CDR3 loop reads CASSQPTSGSSYNEQFF. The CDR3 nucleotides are TGTGCCAGCAGCCAACCTACTAGCGGGAGTTCCTACAATGAGCAGTTCTTC. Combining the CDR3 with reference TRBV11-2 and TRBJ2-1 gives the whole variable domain EAGVAQSPRYKIIEKRQSVAFWCNPISGHATLYWYQQILGQGPKLLIQFQNNGVVDDSQLPKDRFSAERLKGVDSTLKIQPAKLEDSAVYLCASSQPTSGSSYNEQFFGPGTRLTVL.

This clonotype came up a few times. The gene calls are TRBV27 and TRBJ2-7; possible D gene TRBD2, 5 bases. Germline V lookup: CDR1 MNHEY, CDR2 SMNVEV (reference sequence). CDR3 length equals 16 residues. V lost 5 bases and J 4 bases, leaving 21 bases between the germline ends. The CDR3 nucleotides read TGTGCCAGCAGTCCCCTACGTCCTGGTGGAGGTTACGAGCAGTACTTC. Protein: CASSPLRPGGGYEQYF.

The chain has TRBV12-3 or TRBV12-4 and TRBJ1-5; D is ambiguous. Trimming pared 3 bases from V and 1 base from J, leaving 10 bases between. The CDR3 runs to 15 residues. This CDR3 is CASSLLAGSNQPQHF. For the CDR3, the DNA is TGTGCCAGCAGTTTGTTGGCGGGGAGCAATCAGCCCCAGCATTTT.

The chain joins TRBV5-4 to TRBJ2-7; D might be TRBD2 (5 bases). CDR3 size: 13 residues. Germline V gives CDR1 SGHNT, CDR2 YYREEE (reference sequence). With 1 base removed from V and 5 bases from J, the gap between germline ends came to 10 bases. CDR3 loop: CASSLPGCNEQYF. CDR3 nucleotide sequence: TGTGCCAGCAGCTTGCCGGGGTGCAACGAGCAGTACTTC. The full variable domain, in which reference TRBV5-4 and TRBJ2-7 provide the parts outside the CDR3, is ETGVTQSPTHLIKTRGQQVTLRCSSQSGHNTVSWYQQALGQGPQFIFQYYREEENGRGNFPPRFSGLQFPNYSSELNVNALELDDSALYLCASSLPGCNEQYFGPGTRLTVT.